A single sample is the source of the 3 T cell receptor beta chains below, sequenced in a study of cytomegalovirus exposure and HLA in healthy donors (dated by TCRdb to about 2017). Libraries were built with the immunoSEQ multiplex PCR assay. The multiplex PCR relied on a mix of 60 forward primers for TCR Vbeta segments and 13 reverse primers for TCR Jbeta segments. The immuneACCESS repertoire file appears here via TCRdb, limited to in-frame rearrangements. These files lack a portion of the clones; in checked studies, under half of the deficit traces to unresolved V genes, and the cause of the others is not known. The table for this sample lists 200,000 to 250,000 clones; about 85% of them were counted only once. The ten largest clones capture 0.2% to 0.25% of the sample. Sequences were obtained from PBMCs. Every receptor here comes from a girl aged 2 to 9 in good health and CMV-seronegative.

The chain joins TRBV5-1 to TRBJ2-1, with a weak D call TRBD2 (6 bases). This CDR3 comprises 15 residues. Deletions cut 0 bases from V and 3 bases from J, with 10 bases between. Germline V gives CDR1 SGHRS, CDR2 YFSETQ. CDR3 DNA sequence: TGCGCCAGCAGCTTGGACCGGGAGAGCTACAATGAGCAGTTCTTC. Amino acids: CASSLDRESYNEQFF. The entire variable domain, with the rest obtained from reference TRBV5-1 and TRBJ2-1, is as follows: KAGVTQTPRYLIKTRGQQVTLSCSPISGHRSVSWYQQTPGQGLQFLFEYFSETQRNKGNFPGRFSGRQFSNSRSEMNVSTLELGDSALYLCASSLDRESYNEQFFGPGTRLTVL.

The CDR3, as DNA: TGCGCCAGCAGCCTGACTAGCCCCGCAGATACGCAGTATTTT. This encodes CASSLTSPADTQYF. The chain has TRBV5-1 and TRBJ2-3, with 7 bases fitting TRBD2. The CDR3 loop spans 14 amino acids. Per germline, CDR1 SGHRS and CDR2 YFSETQ. After removal of 4 bases from V and 4 bases from J, the junction contained 6 bases not matched to a gene. Filled out from reference TRBV5-1 and TRBJ2-3, the complete variable domain reads KAGVTQTPRYLIKTRGQQVTLSCSPISGHRSVSWYQQTPGQGLQFLFEYFSETQRNKGNFPGRFSGRQFSNSRSEMNVSTLELGDSALYLCASSLTSPADTQYFGPGTRLTVL.

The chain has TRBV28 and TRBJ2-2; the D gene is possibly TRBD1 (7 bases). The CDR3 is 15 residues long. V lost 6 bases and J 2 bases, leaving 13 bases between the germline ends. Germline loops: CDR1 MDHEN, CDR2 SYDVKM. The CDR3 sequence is CASRSGGGNTGELFF. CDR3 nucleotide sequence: TGTGCCAGCAGGTCAGGAGGGGGCAACACCGGGGAGCTGTTTTTT. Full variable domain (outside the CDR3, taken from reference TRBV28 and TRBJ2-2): DVKVTQSSRYLVKRTGEKVFLECVQDMDHENMFWYRQDPGLGLRLIYFSYDVKMKEKGDIPEGYSVSREKKERFSLILESASTNQTSMYLCASRSGGGNTGELFFGEGSRLTVL.